The rows below give T cell receptor beta chains drawn from one sample of a study of Ad26.COV2.S vaccination and SARS-CoV-2 variants. Assay: immunoSEQ multiplex PCR; the TCRdb copy retains only in-frame clones and omits some. This table has approximately 480,000 clones, around 88% appearing once. The sequences come from peripheral blood, collected in a trial of Ad26.COV2.S vaccine versus placebo. Receptors were obtained from a person aged 18-65 years who received the Ad26.COV2.S COVID-19 vaccine or a placebo. Each CDR3 is given with its conserved first and last residue. The D gene is left open where the match is weak.

TRBV6-6	TRBJ2-7	NA	TGTGCCAGCATGGTAAGCTACGAGCAGTACTTC	CASMVSYEQYF
TRBV7-2	TRBJ2-1	TRBD2	TGTGCCAGCAGAGGTGGAGTAGCGGGAGCTTCGGGGCAGTTCTTC	CASRGGVAGASGQFF
TRBV5-1	TRBJ2-2	NA	TGCGCCAGCAGCTTGGACAGGTCCGCGAACACCGGGGAGCTGTTTTTT	CASSLDRSANTGELFF
TRBV7-6	TRBJ2-5	TRBD2	TGTGCCAGCAGCTTAGCGGCTAGCGGGAGAGAGACCCAGTACTTC	CASSLAASGRETQYF
TRBV6-1	TRBJ2-1	NA	TGTGCCAGCAGTGAAGCGCGGTCCGGAGGTGAGCAGTTCTTC	CASSEARSGGEQFF
TRBV5-4	TRBJ1-2	TRBD1	TGTGCCAGCAGCTTGGGGGGACAGGAGGACTATGGCTACACCTTC	CASSLGGQEDYGYTF
TRBV5-4	TRBJ1-2	NA	TGTGCCAGCACCCTGGACCCCCATTATGGCTACACCTTC	CASTLDPHYGYTF
TRBV5-4	TRBJ2-2	TRBD2	TGTGCCAGCAGCTTGGTTGGGCTAGCGGAGAACACCGGGGAGCTGTTTTTT	CASSLVGLAENTGELFF
TRBV6-5	TRBJ2-1	TRBD2	TGTGCCAGCAGTCCTCTAGCGGGAGGCTACAATGAGCAGTTCTTC	CASSPLAGGYNEQFF
TRBV30	TRBJ1-2	NA	TGTGCCTGTCCATTCACCCCGCGTGAGGGTGGCTACACCTTC	CACPFTPREGGYTF
TRBV29-1	TRBJ2-7	NA	TGCAGCGTTGAACAGGGGAGAGGGGTCGGAGACGAGCAGTACTTC	CSVEQGRGVGDEQYF
TRBV19	TRBJ2-7	NA	TGTGCCAGTAGTATGTTCGTCGCCTACGAGCAGTACTTC	CASSMFVAYEQYF
TRBV5-6	TRBJ2-5	NA	TGTGCCAGCACCATCGACTCGGGAGAGACCCAGTACTTC	CASTIDSGETQYF